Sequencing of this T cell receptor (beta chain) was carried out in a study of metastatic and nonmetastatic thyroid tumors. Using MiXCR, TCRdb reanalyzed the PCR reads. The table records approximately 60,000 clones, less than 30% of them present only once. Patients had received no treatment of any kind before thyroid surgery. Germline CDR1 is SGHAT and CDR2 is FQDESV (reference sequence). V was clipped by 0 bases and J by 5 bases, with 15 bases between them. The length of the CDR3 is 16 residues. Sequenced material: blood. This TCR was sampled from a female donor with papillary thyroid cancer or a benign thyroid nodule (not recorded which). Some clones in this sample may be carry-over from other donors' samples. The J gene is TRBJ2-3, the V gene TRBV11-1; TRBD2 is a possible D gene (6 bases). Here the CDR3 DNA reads TGTGCCAGCAGCTTAGCGTCCCCCCGGGAGATAGATACGCAGTATTTT. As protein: CASSLASPREIDTQYF.